The rows below give T cell receptor beta chains drawn from one sample of a study of blood T cell repertoires in COVID-19. TCRdb keeps only in-frame clones here, not all; method: immunoSEQ multiplex PCR. This table holds 250,000 to 300,000 clones, around nine tenths found once. Sequencing input: peripheral blood. These receptor sequences come from a man aged 50 to 60 with acute or convalescent COVID-19. Each CDR3 is given with its conserved first and last residue. Each record gives: V gene, D gene, clone size, J gene, CDR3 protein, CDR3 DNA. A D gene is named only where the DNA matches it firmly. Not all rows give a size; the values are once, few, many and, for expanded clones, a class.

V gene: TRBV18; D gene: TRBD1; clone size: -; J gene: TRBJ1-3; CDR3 protein: CASSPRPGTGGGNTIYF; CDR3 DNA: TGTGCCAGCTCACCACGTCCCGGGACAGGGGGCGGAAACACCATATATTTT
V gene: TRBV28; D gene: -; clone size: -; J gene: TRBJ1-2; CDR3 protein: CASNNRNYGYTF; CDR3 DNA: TGTGCCAGCAATAACAGAAACTATGGCTACACCTTC
V gene: TRBV30; D gene: -; clone size: -; J gene: TRBJ1-1; CDR3 protein: CASKRAGGTEAFF; CDR3 DNA: TGTGCCTCAAAAAGGGCGGGAGGCACTGAAGCTTTCTTT
V gene: TRBV5-4; D gene: TRBD1; clone size: -; J gene: TRBJ2-3; CDR3 protein: CASSFWTGGGDTQYF; CDR3 DNA: TGTGCCAGCAGCTTCTGGACAGGGGGTGGGGATACGCAGTATTTT
V gene: TRBV3-1/TRBV3-2; D gene: -; clone size: -; J gene: TRBJ1-6; CDR3 protein: CASSQQTGNNSPLHF; CDR3 DNA: TGTGCCAGCAGCCAACAGACAGGCAATAATTCACCCCTCCACTTT
V gene: TRBV10-2; D gene: TRBD2; clone size: -; J gene: TRBJ2-1; CDR3 protein: CASSGGEGLAVHEQFF; CDR3 DNA: TGCGCCAGCAGTGGCGGAGAGGGACTAGCGGTGCATGAGCAGTTCTTC
V gene: TRBV7-2; D gene: -; clone size: -; J gene: TRBJ2-7; CDR3 protein: CASSFRQVVSYEQYF; CDR3 DNA: TGTGCCAGCAGCTTCAGACAGGTAGTCTCCTACGAGCAGTACTTC
V gene: TRBV5-5; D gene: TRBD1; clone size: -; J gene: TRBJ2-1; CDR3 protein: CASTGQGAGNEQFF; CDR3 DNA: TGTGCCAGCACGGGACAGGGGGCGGGGAATGAGCAGTTCTTC
V gene: TRBV5-4; D gene: -; clone size: -; J gene: TRBJ1-1; CDR3 protein: CASSEDRNTEAFF; CDR3 DNA: TGTGCCAGCAGCGAGGACAGGAACACTGAAGCTTTCTTT
V gene: TRBV7-2; D gene: -; clone size: -; J gene: TRBJ1-5; CDR3 protein: CASSLGTGLSNQPQHF; CDR3 DNA: TGTGCCAGCAGCTTAGGAACAGGGCTTAGCAATCAGCCCCAGCATTTT
V gene: TRBV6-5; D gene: TRBD1; clone size: -; J gene: TRBJ1-1; CDR3 protein: CASTPGQGTTEAFF; CDR3 DNA: TGTGCCAGCACCCCCGGACAGGGGACCACTGAAGCTTTCTTT
V gene: TRBV2; D gene: -; clone size: -; J gene: TRBJ2-7; CDR3 protein: CASREVGYEQYF; CDR3 DNA: TGTGCCAGCAGGGAGGTCGGCTACGAGCAGTACTTC
V gene: TRBV14; D gene: -; clone size: -; J gene: TRBJ1-2; CDR3 protein: CASSRHGTSEGYTF; CDR3 DNA: TGTGCCAGCAGCCGCCACGGGACTTCTGAGGGCTACACCTTC
V gene: TRBV9; D gene: TRBD1; clone size: -; J gene: TRBJ2-1; CDR3 protein: CASSPRTGGNEQFF; CDR3 DNA: TGTGCCAGCAGCCCCCGGACAGGGGGGAATGAGCAGTTCTTC
V gene: TRBV6-5; D gene: -; clone size: -; J gene: TRBJ2-1; CDR3 protein: CASSYSKGRGNEQFF; CDR3 DNA: TGTGCCAGCAGTTACTCGAAGGGTCGGGGCAATGAGCAGTTCTTC
V gene: TRBV4-2; D gene: -; clone size: -; J gene: TRBJ2-5; CDR3 protein: CASSKSDGKETQYF; CDR3 DNA: TGTGCCAGCAGCAAGAGCGACGGTAAAGAGACCCAGTACTTC
V gene: TRBV6-5; D gene: -; clone size: once; J gene: TRBJ1-1; CDR3 protein: CASSATDRNTEAFF; CDR3 DNA: TGTGCCAGCAGCGCTACGGACAGGAACACTGAAGCTTTCTTT
V gene: TRBV6-5; D gene: -; clone size: -; J gene: TRBJ1-2; CDR3 protein: CASSYAGIGGYTF; CDR3 DNA: TGTGCCAGCAGTTACGCAGGGATCGGGGGCTACACCTTC
V gene: TRBV24-1; D gene: TRBD1; clone size: -; J gene: TRBJ1-3; CDR3 protein: CATSERLTGQVSGNTIYF; CDR3 DNA: TGTGCCACCAGTGAACGGTTGACAGGGCAAGTCTCTGGAAACACCATATATTTT
V gene: TRBV5-5; D gene: TRBD2; clone size: -; J gene: TRBJ2-7; CDR3 protein: CASSLPSGVTYEQYF; CDR3 DNA: TGTGCCAGCAGCTTGCCCAGCGGGGTTACTTACGAGCAGTACTTC
V gene: TRBV19; D gene: TRBD2; clone size: once; J gene: TRBJ2-1; CDR3 protein: CASRPPRGGASYNEQFF; CDR3 DNA: TGTGCCAGTAGACCCCCTCGCGGGGGGGCCTCCTACAATGAGCAGTTCTTC
V gene: TRBV10-3; D gene: TRBD1; clone size: few; J gene: TRBJ1-1; CDR3 protein: CAISGGQLGEAFF; CDR3 DNA: TGTGCCATCAGTGGGGGACAGCTCGGGGAAGCTTTCTTT
V gene: TRBV7-9; D gene: -; clone size: once; J gene: TRBJ2-7; CDR3 protein: CASSLAEEQYF; CDR3 DNA: TGTGCCAGCAGCTTAGCAGAGGAGCAGTACTTC